This T cell receptor beta chain is drawn from a study of PD-L1 blockade in urothelial cancer. This table comes from immunoSEQ multiplex PCR, and its TCRdb copy is limited to in-frame clones, with some not included. The repertoire holds 30,000 to 45,000 clones, with 84% as singletons. As for time point: peripheral blood 6 weeks after treatment start. The V and J ends lost 5 bases and 1 base respectively, with 18 bases between them. This CDR3 contains 17 residues. Germline CDR1 LNHDA, CDR2 SQIVND (reference sequence). Sequenced material: PBMCs, taken around atezolizumab (anti-PD-L1) treatment. The gene calls are TRBV19 and TRBJ1-5, with D unclear. This TCR derives from a man aged 40-49 years with urothelial cancer. The CDR3 region is CASSPLSSFLSNQPQHF. CDR3 sequence (DNA): TGTGCCAGTAGTCCCCTTAGCAGTTTTTTGAGCAATCAGCCCCAGCATTTT.